The sequence of this TCR beta chain was determined in a study of OX40 agonist ivuxolimab in advanced cancers. At the level of the study: Previous treatment with anti-PD-1, anti-PD-L1 or anti-CTLA-4 therapy was allowed; over 35% had received some.

Study conclusions and caveats: Averaging showed that CD8+ T cells had more expanded clones than CD4+ did. Partial responders at 0.1-3.0 mg/kg had among the lowest clonal expansion.

Method: immunoSEQ multiplex PCR; TCRdb's copy keeps in-frame clones and lacks some. The sample yields roughly 86,000 clones, approximately 90% seen once. In the case of this clone: Its target is unknown.

The CDR3 spans 16 residues. The germline CDR1 and CDR2 sequences are LNHDA and SQIVND (reference sequence). The V end was cut by 3 bases, the J end by 5 bases, with 16 bases between. The clonotype comes from an adult with an advanced solid tumor such as melanoma, head and neck, liver or kidney cancer. The input for sequencing was CD4+ or CD8+ T cells sorted from blood, taken in a trial of the OX40 agonist ivuxolimab. This chain joins TRBV19 and TRBJ2-2; either TRBD1 or TRBD2 may supply D (5 bases each). The CDR3: CASSINWGFGTGELFF. In DNA form, the CDR3 reads TGTGCCAGTAGTATCAATTGGGGGTTTGGGACCGGGGAGCTGTTTTTT.